This T cell receptor (beta chain) was documented in a study of T cell responses to AZD1222 COVID-19 vaccine. Method: immunoSEQ multiplex PCR; TCRdb's copy keeps in-frame clones and lacks some. The sample carries 100,000 to 150,000 clones, just over 85% recorded once. CDR1 is LGHDT and CDR2 is YNNKEL in the germline V gene (reference sequence). The CDR3 has 16 amino acids. The V gene end was trimmed by 0 bases and the J gene end by 1 base; junction bases not matched to a gene: 5. About this clone itself: Antigen: not known.

Whole-study findings and limits: Nearly half of the spike-specific TCRs reportedly recognize variant regions that carry no mutations. Repertoires were obtained only post-peak T cell response. White British ancestry dominated among donors, who included more females, and clonal diversity was possibly underestimated.

The chain joins TRBV3-1 (or the pseudogene TRBV3-2) to TRBJ2-5, with 7 bases fitting TRBD1. This sequence was found in an adult in good health. The sample consisted of peripheral blood, taken on day 0 of AZD1222 vaccination. The CDR3 nucleotides read TGTGCCAGCAGCCAAGAGTACTCAGGGGGCCAAGAGACCCAGTACTTC. This gives the protein CASSQEYSGGQETQYF.